Sequencing of this T cell receptor (beta chain) was carried out in a study of blood T cell repertoires in COVID-19. Study context: Sites in the United States, Italy and Spain provided acute and convalescent COVID-19 samples. In each case, the material was cDNA or gDNA derived from T cells, B-cell-depleted T cells, or PBMCs.

Original processing notes: Nucleated cell number was recorded as an estimate derived from reference gene primer amplification. TCRdb's copy holds only in-frame clones and misses some; the assay was immunoSEQ multiplex PCR. V and J calls and clone size are as listed in that table; D and trimming were resolved from the DNA. The table has 350,000 to 400,000 clones, approximately 88% seen once. Patients from Seattle were sampled longitudinally, starting during active infection. Sequenced input: peripheral blood. The TCR sequence derives from a woman in her thirties with COVID-19, enrolled during active disease.

The CDR3 region has the DNA TGTGCCAGCAGTTTAATAGCGGTGGAAGAGACCCAGTACTTC. Its translation is CASSLIAVEETQYF. This chain uses TRBV27 with TRBJ2-5; TRBD2 might be the D (6 bases). Trimming took 2 bases from V and 3 from J, leaving 10 bases between them. This CDR3 contains 14 residues. Germline CDR1 and CDR2: MNHEY and SMNVEV (reference sequence).